Here is one T cell receptor beta chain with its context. Antigen unknown. This sample was included in a study of cytomegalovirus exposure and HLA in healthy donors. In the PCR, 60 Vbeta and 13 Jbeta primers were used. TCRdb's copy holds only in-frame clones and misses some; the assay was immunoSEQ multiplex PCR. In the table there are some 85,000 clones, about 73% of which are singletons. Trimming pared 0 bases from V and 6 bases from J, leaving 9 bases between. The CDR3 consists of 14 residues. CDR1 and CDR2 (germline): SGDLS, YYNGEE. Overall study results and limits: The authors enumerated around 150 TCR beta chains as linked to cytomegalovirus. Near-uniform donor sequencing depth was presumed by presence/absence analyses. Earlier findings revealed that most TCR beta V segments proved productive either about 87% or about 30% of the time. In a later analysis, TCR beta V- and J-gene trimming was associated with a missense DCLRE1C variant.

The J gene is TRBJ2-2, the V gene TRBV9; D may be TRBD2 (6 bases). The TCR sequence derives from a woman in her thirties or forties in good health and CMV-seropositive. The sequenced sample consisted of PBMCs. DNA of the CDR3: TGTGCCAGCAGCGTAGTGGGGGGTCCCGGGGAGCTGTTTTTT. This translates into CASSVVGGPGELFF.